This T cell receptor (beta chain) was observed in a study of T cell responses to AZD1222 COVID-19 vaccine. Study-wide results and caveats: All repertoire sampling was performed exclusively after the peak T cell response.

Generated by immunoSEQ multiplex PCR, the TCRdb table keeps only in-frame clones and is missing some. The repertoire holds 150,000 or so clones, with around 93% as singletons. Details on this clone: The antigen remains unidentified.

Specimen: peripheral blood, collected on day 0 of AZD1222 vaccination. This clonotype originated in an adult in good health.

DNA of the CDR3: TGTGCCAGCAGCCTCGACTGGGGCACAGATACGCAGTATTTT. This encodes CASSLDWGTDTQYF. V is TRBV11-3 and J is TRBJ2-3; no clear D gene. The CDR3 runs to 14 residues. The V end lost 5 bases, the J end lost 1 base, and 10 bases lay between the germline ends. From germline, CDR1 is SGHNT and CDR2 YENEEA.